These T cell receptor beta chains were read from a single sample in a study of T-cell reconstitution after alpha-beta-depleted transplantation in children. MiXCR, applied by TCRdb to the PCR reads, yields one record per CDR3 protein. The data contain roughly 200,000 distinct CDR3 sequences, around 8.4% of them singletons. The material was PBMCs, mostly from graft donor cells, obtained 360 days after TCRalphabeta/CD19-depleted stem cell transplant. The receptors originated from a male patient aged 2-10 years who had a stem cell transplant for acute myeloid leukemia, so the T cells may come from the graft donor. The CDR3 runs from the conserved cysteine through the conserved F or W. The D gene is left open where the match is weak. Part of the rows lack a size; the others show once, few, many or a class for expanded clones.

V,D,size,J,CDR3,DNA
TRBV7-3,TRBD1,-,TRBJ2-2,CASSRGQMNTGELFF,TGTGCCAGCAGCCGGGGACAGATGAACACCGGGGAGCTGTTTTTT
TRBV7-2,TRBD2,few,TRBJ2-3,CASSPGTSGSRRDTQYF,TGTGCCAGCAGCCCGGGGACTAGCGGGAGCCGGAGAGATACGCAGTATTTT
TRBV6-5,TRBD1,-,TRBJ1-6,CASSYSKLVTGQHNSPLHF,TGTGCCAGCAGTTACTCGAAATTGGTCACGGGACAGCATAATTCACCCCTCCACTTT
TRBV7-2,TRBD1,many,TRBJ2-1,CASSYGTGTYNEQFF,TGTGCCAGCAGCTACGGGACAGGGACCTACAATGAGCAGTTCTTC
TRBV6-2/TRBV6-3,TRBD2,many,TRBJ2-5,CASSSAGVGTQYF,TGTGCCAGCAGTTCAGCGGGAGTCGGGACCCAGTACTTC
TRBV12-3/TRBV12-4,-,-,TRBJ1-2,CASSFTAGDGYTF,TGTGCCAGCAGTTTCACGGCAGGGGATGGCTACACCTTC
TRBV3-1,-,few,TRBJ1-2,CASSQGQRANYGYTF,TGTGCCAGCAGCCAGGGGCAGAGAGCTAACTATGGCTACACCTTC
TRBV4-3,-,many,TRBJ2-1,CASSQDSWNEQFF,TGCGCCAGCAGCCAAGACAGCTGGAATGAGCAGTTCTTC
TRBV5-1,-,few,TRBJ2-7,CASSFSGLAYEQYF,TGCGCCAGCAGCTTCTCGGGTCTAGCGTACGAGCAGTACTTC
TRBV29-1,-,-,TRBJ2-7,CSVEDLADYEQYF,TGCAGCGTTGAAGATCTGGCAGATTACGAGCAGTACTTC
TRBV6-2/TRBV6-3,-,few,TRBJ1-5,CASSYKGHQPQHF,TGTGCCAGCAGTTACAAGGGGCATCAGCCCCAGCATTTT
TRBV29-1,TRBD1,-,TRBJ2-7,CSVTRGQGSLGVYEQYF,TGCAGCGTCACAAGGGGACAGGGCTCATTGGGAGTCTACGAGCAGTACTTC
TRBV5-5,-,few,TRBJ2-4,CASSYRVAKNIQYF,TGTGCCAGCAGCTATAGGGTAGCCAAAAACATTCAGTACTTC
TRBV4-2,-,few,TRBJ1-2,CASSQGGGLYGYTF,TGTGCCAGCAGCCAAGGTGGTGGGCTGTACGGCTACACCTTC
TRBV5-1,-,many,TRBJ1-5,CASSLGGGQQPQHF,TGCGCCAGCAGCTTGGGAGGCGGCCAGCAGCCCCAGCATTTT
TRBV20-1,TRBD1,-,TRBJ1-5,CSARGGQGAAQPQHF,TGCAGTGCTAGAGGCGGACAGGGGGCTGCTCAGCCCCAGCATTTT
TRBV12-3/TRBV12-4,-,many,TRBJ2-2,CASSGDTHTGELFF,TGTGCCAGCAGCGGGGACACCCACACCGGGGAGCTGTTTTTT
TRBV5-6,-,few,TRBJ2-2,CASSLHGRNTGELFF,TGTGCCAGCAGCTTACACGGGAGAAACACCGGGGAGCTGTTTTTT
TRBV20-1,-,many,TRBJ1-5,CSAALSVSQPQHF,TGCAGTGCCGCGCTATCGGTTTCTCAGCCCCAGCATTTT
TRBV29-1,TRBD2,-,TRBJ2-1,CSVEDRLAGVYNEQFF,TGCAGCGTTGAGGACAGACTAGCGGGAGTATACAATGAGCAGTTCTTC
TRBV7-9,-,few,TRBJ2-3,CASSLGTFTQYF,TGTGCCAGCAGCTTAGGGACTTTCACGCAGTATTTT
TRBV7-2,TRBD2,many,TRBJ2-1,CASSSVELADPYNEQFF,TGTGCCAGCAGCTCTGTGGAACTAGCGGATCCATACAATGAGCAGTTCTTC
TRBV12-3/TRBV12-4,TRBD1,-,TRBJ1-5,CASSLVGQIRSQPQHF,TGTGCCAGCAGTTTAGTGGGACAGATTCGCAGTCAGCCCCAGCATTTT
TRBV12-3/TRBV12-4,-,-,TRBJ1-2,CASSLLGLYGYTF,TGTGCCAGCAGTTTGCTGGGGCTCTATGGCTACACCTTC
TRBV5-5,-,many,TRBJ2-1,CASSPPEGGTYNEQFF,TGTGCCAGCAGCCCCCCCGAGGGCGGAACCTACAATGAGCAGTTCTTC
TRBV4-2,-,-,TRBJ1-6,CASSQGEDSPLHF,TGTGCCAGCAGCCAAGGAGAGGATTCACCCCTCCACTTT
TRBV27,TRBD1,many,TRBJ2-4,CASSPWTGGVKNIQYF,TGTGCCAGCAGTCCATGGACAGGGGGCGTCAAAAACATTCAGTACTTC
TRBV5-4,-,-,TRBJ2-1,CVSSLRGRGNEQFF,TGTGTCAGCAGCTTGCGCGGGCGGGGAAATGAGCAGTTCTTC
TRBV18,-,few,TRBJ1-2,CASSPLTDYGYTF,TGTGCCAGCTCACCACTGACCGACTATGGCTACACCTTC
TRBV29-1,-,-,TRBJ2-3,CSVLGIDTDTQYF,TGCAGCGTTCTTGGCATAGACACAGATACGCAGTATTTT
TRBV20-1,-,many,TRBJ2-5,CSARDRLAETQYF,TGCAGTGCTAGAGATCGACTCGCGGAGACCCAGTACTTC
TRBV20-1,-,many,TRBJ2-2,CSANVQVTGELFF,TGCAGTGCTAACGTGCAAGTCACCGGGGAGCTGTTTTTT
TRBV7-3,-,-,TRBJ2-2,CASSLNGGLNTGELFF,TGTGCCAGCAGCTTAAATGGAGGTCTGAACACCGGGGAGCTGTTTTTT
TRBV12-3/TRBV12-4,-,-,TRBJ2-2,CASSPTGTLTGELFF,TGTGCCAGCAGCCCTACAGGGACCCTCACCGGGGAGCTGTTTTTT
TRBV19,-,-,TRBJ2-7,CASSSPRAEQYF,TGTGCCAGTAGTTCCCCGAGGGCCGAGCAGTACTTC
TRBV7-2,-,few,TRBJ1-1,CASSLYRVGNTEAFF,TGTGCCAGCAGCTTATACAGGGTTGGTAACACTGAAGCTTTCTTT
TRBV6-1,TRBD1,many,TRBJ2-1,CASSPGTAYNEQFF,TGTGCCAGCAGCCCCGGGACAGCCTACAATGAGCAGTTCTTC
TRBV5-1,-,many,TRBJ2-5,CASSLGAQPQETQYF,TGCGCCAGCAGCTTAGGGGCCCAACCCCAAGAGACCCAGTACTTC
TRBV7-2,TRBD2,-,TRBJ2-7,CASSYIPSGTYEQYF,TGTGCCAGCAGCTACATCCCTAGCGGGACCTACGAGCAGTACTTC
TRBV14,-,few,TRBJ1-2,CASSQDRNRPNYGYTF,TGTGCCAGCAGCCAAGATCGGAACAGACCTAACTATGGCTACACCTTC
TRBV4-3,-,-,TRBJ2-1,CASSQGATGPPYNEQFF,TGCGCCAGCAGCCAAGGGGCCACGGGACCTCCTTACAATGAGCAGTTCTTC
TRBV10-3,-,-,TRBJ1-2,CAISPDPTHGYTF,TGTGCCATCAGTCCGGACCCCACCCATGGCTACACCTTC
TRBV12-3/TRBV12-4,-,-,TRBJ2-1,CASSLDSTLSFPYNEQFF,TGTGCCAGCAGTTTAGATAGCACTTTAAGCTTCCCCTACAATGAGCAGTTCTTC
TRBV7-2,TRBD1,few,TRBJ1-2,CASSFLGQGFGYTF,TGTGCCAGCAGCTTCCTGGGACAGGGTTTTGGCTACACCTTC
TRBV11-2,TRBD2,few,TRBJ2-1,CASNGGLAGVDEQFF,TGTGCCAGCAACGGGGGACTAGCGGGAGTTGATGAGCAGTTCTTC
TRBV5-1,TRBD1,few,TRBJ1-1,CASRESTGVPLRLYTEAFF,TGCGCCAGCAGGGAAAGTACAGGGGTTCCCCTACGATTGTACACTGAAGCTTTCTTT
TRBV28,-,-,TRBJ2-7,CASSLGRTSYEQYF,TGTGCCAGCAGCCTCGGACGGACTTCCTACGAGCAGTACTTC
TRBV5-1,-,few,TRBJ2-5,CASSPLGQETQYF,TGCGCCAGCAGCCCCCTGGGCCAAGAGACCCAGTACTTC
TRBV15,TRBD2,few,TRBJ2-1,CATSPNSGGNEQFF,TGTGCCACCAGCCCAAATTCGGGGGGAAATGAGCAGTTCTTC